This passage covers 26 T cell receptor beta chains from one sample sequenced in a study of radiation and T cells in renal cell carcinoma. Only in-frame clones appear in the TCRdb table, and some are missing; sequencing was by immunoSEQ multiplex PCR. Of 100,000 or so clones listed, around nine tenths are singletons. Time point denoted: baseline pretreatment blood. The treatment denotes: 15 Gy SBRT to primary tumor, nephrectomy 4 weeks later. The sample in question was blood, obtained from a patient whose treatment included radiotherapy and nephrectomy. The receptors derive from a man between 45 and 60 years old with renal cell carcinoma.

DNA for the CDR3: TGTGCCAGCAGCTCCCGACAGTTTCAAGAGACCCAGTACTTC. Its protein is CASSSRQFQETQYF. The chain carries TRBV7-2 and TRBJ2-5, with D perhaps TRBD1 (5 bases). Germline assignment: CDR1 SGHTA and CDR2 FQGNSA. The V gene lost 4 bases and the J gene lost 2 bases, with 11 bases spanning the gap. CDR3 length equals 14 residues.

Here the CDR3 reads CAISEHSGGSSSYNEQFF. CDR3 in DNA: TGTGCCATCAGTGAACATTCGGGCGGGTCCAGCTCCTACAATGAGCAGTTCTTC. V is TRBV10-3 and J is TRBJ2-1; D possibly corresponds to TRBD2 (5 bases). V dropped 3 bases and J dropped 0 bases, with 18 bases sitting between them. The CDR3 covers 18 residues. CDR1 is ENHRY, CDR2 SYGVKD, per germline.

The chain employs TRBV27 and TRBJ1-1, with D tentatively TRBD1 (5 bases). CDR1 and CDR2 (germline): MNHEY, SMNVEV (reference sequence). Trimming took 3 bases from V and 6 from J, leaving 14 bases between them. This CDR3 region has 14 residues. CDR3 coding DNA: TGTGCCAGCAGTTTGGGGGGGACGGGAGCTGAAGCTTTCTTT. Translating it yields CASSLGGTGAEAFF.

This rearrangement joins TRBV6-5 to TRBJ2-7; 10 nucleotides line up with TRBD2. Unmatched junction bases numbered 2, after V lost 5 bases and J lost 1 base. CDR1 and CDR2 (germline): MNHEY, SVGAGI. The CDR3 consists of 14 residues. CDR3 loop: CASSLAGASYEQYF. In DNA form, the CDR3 reads TGTGCCAGCAGTCTAGCGGGGGCTTCCTACGAGCAGTACTTC.

The J gene is TRBJ2-5, the V gene TRBV5-1; D is possibly TRBD2 (6 bases). Germline CDR1 and CDR2: SGHRS and YFSETQ. The V end was cut by 1 base, the J end by 2 bases, with 12 bases between. This CDR3 has 15 amino acids. CDR3 loop: CASSLFPGVQETQYF. For the CDR3, the DNA is TGCGCCAGCAGCTTGTTTCCGGGGGTACAAGAGACCCAGTACTTC.

The gene calls are TRBV19 and TRBJ1-4; D is undetermined. The CDR3 runs to 15 residues. Trimming took off 6 bases at V and 0 bases at J, with 11 bases between the two ends. Germline values: CDR1 LNHDA, CDR2 SQIVND (reference sequence). CDR3 amino acids: CASSGSAATNEKLFF. Written as DNA, the CDR3 is TGTGCCAGTAGCGGGTCGGCTGCAACTAATGAAAAACTGTTTTTT.

The chain employs TRBV6-6 and TRBJ2-3; TRBD2 aligns across 8 bases. The junction had 11 bases not matched to a gene; V was cut back by 6 bases and J by 3 bases. Germline CDR1 MNHNY, CDR2 SVGAGI (reference sequence). This CDR3 region has 16 residues. The CDR3 loop reads CASRGGSGIATDTQYF. CDR3 sequence (DNA): TGTGCCAGCAGGGGCGGTAGCGGGATTGCGACAGATACGCAGTATTTT.

The chain is built from TRBV5-6 and TRBJ2-5, with D hard to call. V lost 1 base and J lost 2, with 12 bases in between. The CDR3 has 15 residues. CDR1 is SGHDT, CDR2 YYEEEE, per germline. CDR3 DNA sequence: TGTGCCAGCAGCTTGAGTTGGGTTACTCAAGAGACCCAGTACTTC. Amino acid sequence: CASSLSWVTQETQYF.

This sequence joins TRBV30 and TRBJ2-1; no reliable D call. The CDR3 consists of 14 residues. The germline V gene has CDR1 GTSNPN and CDR2 SVGIG (reference sequence). V gave up 1 base and J gave up 6 bases, with 13 bases separating them. CDR3 protein: CAWSGERVVNEQFF. CDR3 in DNA: TGTGCCTGGAGTGGTGAAAGGGTGGTCAATGAGCAGTTCTTC.

The chain combines TRBV4-3 with TRBJ1-5; unclear D gene. CDR1 is LGHNA and CDR2 is YSLEER in the germline V gene. The CDR3 is made up of 13 amino acids. V was shortened by 0 bases and J by 2 bases, with 2 bases between the two germline ends. In DNA form, the CDR3 reads TGCGCCAGCAGCCAAGACGGCAATCAGCCCCAGCATTTT. Amino acids: CASSQDGNQPQHF.

This rearrangement joins TRBV28 to TRBJ1-1; D gene unclear. The ends were cut back, 1 base at V and 0 bases at J, with 9 bases in the middle. This CDR3 region has 15 residues. CDR1 is MDHEN, CDR2 SYDVKM, per germline. The CDR3 spells CASSLFPVLNTEAFF. Here the CDR3 DNA reads TGTGCCAGCAGTTTATTTCCAGTCTTGAACACTGAAGCTTTCTTT.

The V and J genes are TRBV7-2 and TRBJ2-5; D is ambiguous. The germline V and J ends were trimmed by 5 bases and 4 bases, with 14 bases remaining between them. This CDR3 is built from 14 residues. Germline V gives CDR1 SGHTA, CDR2 FQGNSA. CDR3 DNA: TGTGCCAGCAGCCCCACCTTGGGGTTAGAGACCCAGTACTTC. Its translation: CASSPTLGLETQYF. Full variable domain (remainder filled in from reference TRBV7-2 and TRBJ2-5): GAGVSQSPSNKVTEKGKDVELRCDPISGHTALYWYRQSLGQGLEFLIYFQGNSAPDKSGLPSDRFSAERTGGSVSTLTIQRTQQEDSAVYLCASSPTLGLETQYFGPGTRLLVL.

V is TRBV5-1 and J is TRBJ1-4; the D gene is possibly TRBD1 (6 bases). This CDR3 comprises 15 residues. Germline CDR1 and CDR2: SGHRS and YFSETQ. The V and J ends lost 2 bases and 6 bases respectively, with 14 bases between them. CDR3 DNA sequence: TGCGCCAGCAGCTTACAGGGAGGTATCTATGAAAAACTGTTTTTT. Its translation: CASSLQGGIYEKLFF.

The gene calls are TRBV10-3 and TRBJ2-1; possible D gene TRBD2, 6 bases. Trimming pared 3 bases from V and 4 bases from J, leaving 10 bases between. Per germline, CDR1 ENHRY and CDR2 SYGVKD. The CDR3 spans 14 residues. CDR3 loop: CAISDQTSYNEQFF. CDR3 nucleotide sequence: TGTGCCATCAGTGACCAGACTAGTTACAATGAGCAGTTCTTC.

The table lists this clone with a count of one. This sequence joins TRBV2 and TRBJ2-7; D gene ambiguous. This CDR3 contains 14 residues. V was pared by 0 bases and J by 2 bases, with 8 bases between. The germline CDR1 and CDR2 sequences are SNHLY and FYNNEI. This chain's CDR3 is CASSEAHAPYEQYF. The CDR3 DNA reads TGTGCCAGCAGTGAAGCGCACGCGCCCTACGAGCAGTACTTC.

The V and J genes are TRBV27 and TRBJ2-1; D is unclear. CDR3 length: 14 amino acids. CDR1 MNHEY and CDR2 SMNVEV come from the germline V gene (reference sequence). V lost 5 bases, J lost 9 bases, and 17 bases lay in between. The CDR3 protein is CASSPPPVIGEQFF. CDR3 in DNA: TGTGCCAGCAGTCCACCGCCAGTAATAGGTGAGCAGTTCTTC.

The V gene is TRBV5-6, the J gene TRBJ2-3; 7 positions match TRBD2. V lost 0 bases and J lost 2; bases outside the gene matches: 3. The CDR3 runs 15 residues. Germline V lookup: CDR1 SGHDT, CDR2 YYEEEE. CDR3 sequence (DNA): TGTGCCAGCAGCTTGGGGGAGGGTTTCACAGATACGCAGTATTTT. This codes for CASSLGEGFTDTQYF.

The gene calls are TRBV7-9 and TRBJ1-1; 8 bases match TRBD1. CDR3 length: 16 residues. The V and J ends lost 8 bases and 4 bases, in that order; junction bases with no gene match: 15. Germline loops: CDR1 SEHNR, CDR2 FQNEAQ (reference sequence). CDR3 bases: TGTGCCAGCCACGAAGCCGGACAGGGCGGTGGCACTGAAGCTTTCTTT. Its protein product is CASHEAGQGGGTEAFF. Looking up the rest from reference TRBV7-9 and TRBJ1-1 gives the full variable domain: DTGVSQNPRHKITKRGQNVTFRCDPISEHNRLYWYRQTLGQGPEFLTYFQNEAQLEKSRLLSDRFSAERPKGSFSTLEIQRTEQGDSAMYLCASHEAGQGGGTEAFFGQGTRLTVV.

V is TRBV25-1 and J is TRBJ1-2; D remains unclear. Germline V CDR1 and CDR2: MGHDK, SYGVNS. This CDR3 comprises 16 residues. The V gene lost 1 base and the J gene lost 4 bases, with 16 bases spanning the gap. CDR3 amino acids: CASSELGATGSYGYTF. CDR3 bases: TGTGCCAGCAGTGAATTAGGAGCAACCGGGTCCTATGGCTACACCTTC.

The chain couples TRBV2 to TRBJ1-4; D possibly corresponds to TRBD1 (6 bases). Germline V gene data show CDR1 as SNHLY and CDR2 as FYNNEI. The germline V and J ends were trimmed by 7 bases and 4 bases, with 16 bases remaining between them. The CDR3 spans 15 residues. In nucleotides, the CDR3 is TGTGCCAGCACCATTGGGGGAGGGGGTAATGAAAAACTGTTTTTT. Translating it yields CASTIGGGGNEKLFF. Full variable domain (remainder filled in from reference TRBV2 and TRBJ1-4): EPEVTQTPSHQVTQMGQEVILRCVPISNHLYFYWYRQILGQKVEFLVSFYNNEISEKSEIFDDQFSVERPDGSNFTLKIRSTKLEDSAMYFCASTIGGGGNEKLFFGSGTQLSVL.

The rearrangement joins TRBV7-9 to TRBJ2-1; maybe TRBD2 (5 bases). V lost 2 bases, J lost 3 bases, and 20 bases lay in between. The germline gives CDR1 SEHNR, CDR2 FQNEAQ (reference sequence). The CDR3 runs 18 residues. This CDR3 is CASSLTFLRVSGYNEQFF. CDR3 nucleotides: TGTGCCAGCAGCTTAACTTTTTTGAGGGTGTCAGGCTACAATGAGCAGTTCTTC.

The V gene is TRBV9, the J gene TRBJ1-2; weak D call: TRBD1 (6 bases). Trimming removed 0 bases from V and 2 bases from J, with 17 bases in between. The CDR3 contains 17 residues. The germline V gene has CDR1 SGDLS and CDR2 YYNGEE. The DNA for the CDR3 is TGTGCCAGCAGCGTAGGGGATTCAGGGGTAGACAACTATGGCTACACCTTC. This sequence encodes CASSVGDSGVDNYGYTF.

The chain has TRBV27 and TRBJ2-3; D not certain. The CDR3 spans 15 residues. CDR1 is MNHEY, CDR2 SMNVEV, per germline (reference sequence). Trimming removed 1 base at V and 2 bases at J, with 10 bases between. CDR3: CASSLYWQTTDTQYF. CDR3 bases: TGTGCCAGCAGTTTATACTGGCAGACCACAGATACGCAGTATTTT.

The CDR3 DNA sequence: TGTGCCAGCAGCCTTGAGGGCCTGAGCACAGATACGCAGTATTTT. As protein: CASSLEGLSTDTQYF. V usage is TRBV14 and J usage is TRBJ2-3; tentatively, D is TRBD2 (5 bases). The V gene lost 4 bases and the J gene lost 0 bases, with 11 bases spanning the gap. Germline V gene sequence: CDR1 SGHDN, CDR2 FVKESK. This CDR3 comprises 15 residues.

The V and J genes are TRBV6-6 and TRBJ2-1; 9 nucleotides match TRBD2. The germline gives CDR1 MNHNY, CDR2 SVGAGI (reference sequence). The CDR3 is 16 residues long. The J segment lost 7 bases and the V segment lost 5 bases, leaving 12 bases of the junction unmatched. The CDR3 loop reads CASSRGRVPPGNEQFF. The CDR3 coding sequence is TGTGCCAGCAGTCGCGGGAGGGTCCCCCCGGGGAATGAGCAGTTCTTC.

The rearrangement links TRBV29-1 to TRBJ1-1; D call uncertain. Trimming took off 4 bases at V and 3 bases at J, with 12 bases between the two ends. This CDR3 region has 13 residues. CDR1 and CDR2 (germline): SQVTM, ANQGSEA. The CDR3 sequence: CSVAIRADTEAFF. The CDR3 DNA sequence: TGCAGCGTTGCCATTAGGGCAGACACTGAAGCTTTCTTT.